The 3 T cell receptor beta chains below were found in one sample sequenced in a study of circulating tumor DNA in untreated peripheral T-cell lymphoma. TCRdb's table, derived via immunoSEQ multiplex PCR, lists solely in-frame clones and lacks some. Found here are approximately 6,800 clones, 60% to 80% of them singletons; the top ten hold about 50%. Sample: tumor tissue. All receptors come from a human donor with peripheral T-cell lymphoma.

Here the CDR3 DNA reads TGTGCTAGTGGTTTGGACGCGTCCTACGAGCAGTACTTC. As protein: CASGLDASYEQYF. The rearrangement uses TRBV12-5 and TRBJ2-7, with no clear D. Trimming left V 1 base short and J 1 base short, with 5 bases between. Germline V lookup: CDR1 LGHNT, CDR2 FRNRAP. The CDR3 runs 13 residues.

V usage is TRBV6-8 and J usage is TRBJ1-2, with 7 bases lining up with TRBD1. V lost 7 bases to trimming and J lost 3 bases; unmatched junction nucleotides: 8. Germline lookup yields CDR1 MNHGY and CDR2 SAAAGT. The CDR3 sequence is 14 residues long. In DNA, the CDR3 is TGTGCCAGCAATCCCGCGGGACAGTACTATGGCTACACCTTC. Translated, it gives CASNPAGQYYGYTF.

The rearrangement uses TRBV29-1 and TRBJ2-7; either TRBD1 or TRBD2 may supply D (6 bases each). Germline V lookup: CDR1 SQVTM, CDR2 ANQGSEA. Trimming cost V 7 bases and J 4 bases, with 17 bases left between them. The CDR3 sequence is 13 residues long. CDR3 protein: CSAGVGQAYEQYF. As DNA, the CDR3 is TGCAGCGCGGGGGTGGGACAAGCGTACGAGCAGTACTTC.